Listed below are T cell receptor beta chains from one sample, sequenced in a study of blood T cells in healthy people across ages. TCRdb re-called the 5' RACE reads through MiXCR, storing one row per CDR3 protein. The sample records some 920,000 distinct CDR3 sequences, approximately 50% being singletons. Sequenced sample: blood. Source of these receptors: a woman in her sixties in good health. Each CDR3 is given with its conserved first and last residue. Each record gives: J gene, V gene, CDR3 length, CDR3 protein.

TRBJ2-7	TRBV29-1	11	CSVVGGGEQYF
TRBJ2-3	TRBV18	14	CASSPGQRTDTQYF
TRBJ2-7	TRBV6-2/TRBV6-3	12	CALPGRRDEQYF
TRBJ2-1	TRBV20-1	10	CSAASNEQFF
TRBJ2-7	TRBV25-1	15	CASSNSGTGLKEQYF
TRBJ2-7	TRBV3-1	13	CASSQRTAGEQYF
TRBJ2-3	TRBV12-3/TRBV12-4	15	CASSLGDLSTDTQYF
TRBJ2-3	TRBV12-3/TRBV12-4	16	CASSLGRRERTDTQYF
TRBJ1-2	TRBV2	13	CASEYGLFDGYTF
TRBJ2-5	TRBV2	13	CASQILAGETQYF
TRBJ2-7	TRBV11-2	20	CASSPRVRQELGALSYEQYF
TRBJ2-1	TRBV27	14	CASSSGTSGSEQFF
TRBJ2-7	TRBV12-3/TRBV12-4	13	CASREATYNEQYF
TRBJ2-5	TRBV5-1	15	CASSTSGDCQETQYF
TRBJ2-7	TRBV5-1	13	CASTRGTGYEQYF
TRBJ2-1	TRBV6-6	14	CASSYDSTRNEQFF
TRBJ2-3	TRBV12-3/TRBV12-4	10	CASSLTSLYF
TRBJ2-1	TRBV4-3	19	CASSLRTGGLAGSYNEQFF
TRBJ2-3	TRBV6-6	16	CAGSYAVAGASDTQYF
TRBJ2-6	TRBV3-1	15	CASSRNSPGANVLTF
TRBJ2-7	TRBV7-9	14	CASIGQGQAYEQYF
TRBJ2-5	TRBV29-1	15	CSAKLQGRMGRTQYF
TRBJ1-4	TRBV29-1	12	CSVGWSNEKLFF
TRBJ1-2	TRBV11-1	18	CASSLTVTGRPGSYGYTF
TRBJ2-3	TRBV12-3/TRBV12-4	15	CASSLKADSTDTQYF
-	TRBV30	14	CAWSVQVVFYEQYF
TRBJ1-1	TRBV7-9	15	CASSLKSGINTEAFF
TRBJ2-7	TRBV10-3	16	CAISANGQGISYEQYF
-	TRBV7-3	13	CASSLNKNNEQFF
TRBJ2-1	TRBV29-1	14	CSVKIRGFVNEQFF
TRBJ2-5	TRBV18	13	CASSFTSSETQYF
TRBJ2-2	TRBV24-1	16	CATSEEDPYGTGELFF
-	TRBV30	14	CAWGRSFILNEQFF
TRBJ2-1	TRBV5-1	16	CASSLSSGKIYNEQFF
TRBJ2-7	TRBV4-1	15	CASSQNRDSSGEQYF
TRBJ1-2	TRBV2	17	CASSGGQGREQGYGYTF
TRBJ2-2	TRBV2	15	CASAWALLSTGELFF
TRBJ2-7	TRBV9	15	CASSEGLAEPYEQYF